Reported below is one TCR beta chain. Germline loops: CDR1 DFQATT, CDR2 SNEGSKA (reference sequence). J was trimmed by 5 bases and V by 6 bases; bases with no gene match: 5. This CDR3 has 12 residues. TCRdb fed the 5' RACE reads into MiXCR, producing one record per CDR3 protein. The sample gives more than 350,000 distinct CDR3 sequences, under 25% of which show up once; approximately 12% is in the top ten. The data originate from a study of T-cell memory formation after mild COVID-19. Study summary: Most TCR clusters belonged to a single donor.

The specimen was PBMCs or a T cell subset sorted from them (not recorded which). V gene TRBV20-1 combines with J gene TRBJ2-5; TRBD2 aligns across 8 bases. The sequence derives from an adult woman who had mild COVID-19 (a few samples of this study predate the infection). Cell type and time point are not known. The CDR3: CSAAGGAETQYF. The CDR3 DNA reads as TGCAGTGCAGCCGGGGGGGCCGAGACCCAGTACTTC.